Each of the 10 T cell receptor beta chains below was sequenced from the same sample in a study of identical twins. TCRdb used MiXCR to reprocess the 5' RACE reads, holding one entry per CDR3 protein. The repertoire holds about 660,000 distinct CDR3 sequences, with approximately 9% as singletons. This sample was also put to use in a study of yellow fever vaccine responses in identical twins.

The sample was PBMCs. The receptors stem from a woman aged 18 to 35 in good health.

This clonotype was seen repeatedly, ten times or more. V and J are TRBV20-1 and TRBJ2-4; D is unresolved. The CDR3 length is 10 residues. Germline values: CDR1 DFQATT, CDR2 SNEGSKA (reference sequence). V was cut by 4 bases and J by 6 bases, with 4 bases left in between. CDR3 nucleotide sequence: TGCAGTGCTACCGGAAACATTCAGTACTTC. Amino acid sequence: CSATGNIQYF.

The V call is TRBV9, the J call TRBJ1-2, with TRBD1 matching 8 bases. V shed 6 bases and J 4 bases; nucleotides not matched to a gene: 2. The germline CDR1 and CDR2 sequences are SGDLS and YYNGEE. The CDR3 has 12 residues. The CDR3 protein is CASKDRVYGYTF. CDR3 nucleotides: TGTGCCAGCAAGGACAGGGTCTATGGCTACACCTTC.

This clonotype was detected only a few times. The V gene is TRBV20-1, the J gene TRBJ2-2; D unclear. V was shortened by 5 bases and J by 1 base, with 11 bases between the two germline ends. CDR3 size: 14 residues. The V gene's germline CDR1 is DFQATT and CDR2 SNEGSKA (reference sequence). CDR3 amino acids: CSAPSAKNTGELFF. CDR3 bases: TGCAGTGCTCCCTCGGCAAAGAACACCGGGGAGCTGTTTTTT.

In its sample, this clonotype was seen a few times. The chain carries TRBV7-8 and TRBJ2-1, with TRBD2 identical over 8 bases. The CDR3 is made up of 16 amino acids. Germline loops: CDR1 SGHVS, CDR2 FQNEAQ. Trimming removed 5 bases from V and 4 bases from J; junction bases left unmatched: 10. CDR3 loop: CASSHSSGGRYNEQFF. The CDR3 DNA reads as TGTGCCAGCAGCCATAGTTCTGGCGGGAGGTACAATGAGCAGTTCTTC.

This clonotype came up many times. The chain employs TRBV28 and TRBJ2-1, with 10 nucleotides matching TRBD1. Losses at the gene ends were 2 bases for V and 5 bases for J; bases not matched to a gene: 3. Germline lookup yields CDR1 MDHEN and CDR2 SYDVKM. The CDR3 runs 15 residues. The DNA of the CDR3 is TGTGCCAGCAGTTTAGGGACAGGGGAACACAATGAGCAGTTCTTC. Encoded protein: CASSLGTGEHNEQFF.

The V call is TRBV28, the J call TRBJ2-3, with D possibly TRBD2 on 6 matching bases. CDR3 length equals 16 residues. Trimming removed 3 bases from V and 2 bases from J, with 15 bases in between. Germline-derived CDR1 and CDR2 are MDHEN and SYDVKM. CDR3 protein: CASSFYEGLLTDTQYF. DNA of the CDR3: TGTGCCAGCAGTTTTTATGAGGGACTTCTCACAGATACGCAGTATTTT.

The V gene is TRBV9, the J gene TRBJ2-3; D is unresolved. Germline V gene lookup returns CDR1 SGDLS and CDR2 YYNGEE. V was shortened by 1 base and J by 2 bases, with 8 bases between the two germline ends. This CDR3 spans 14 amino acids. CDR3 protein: CASSVTSTTDTQYF. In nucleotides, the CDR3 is TGTGCCAGCAGCGTAACCTCAACCACAGATACGCAGTATTTT. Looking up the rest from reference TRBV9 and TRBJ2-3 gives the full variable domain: DSGVTQTPKHLITATGQRVTLRCSPRSGDLSVYWYQQSLDQGLQFLIQYYNGEERAKGNILERFSAQQFPDLHSELNLSSLELGDSALYFCASSVTSTTDTQYFGPGTRLTVL.

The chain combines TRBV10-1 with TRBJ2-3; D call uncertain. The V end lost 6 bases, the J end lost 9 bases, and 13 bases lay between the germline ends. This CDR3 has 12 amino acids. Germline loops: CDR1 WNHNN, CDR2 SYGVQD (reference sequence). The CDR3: CASSNSWETQYF. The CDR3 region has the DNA TGCGCCAGCAGCAACTCGTGGGAAACGCAGTATTTT.

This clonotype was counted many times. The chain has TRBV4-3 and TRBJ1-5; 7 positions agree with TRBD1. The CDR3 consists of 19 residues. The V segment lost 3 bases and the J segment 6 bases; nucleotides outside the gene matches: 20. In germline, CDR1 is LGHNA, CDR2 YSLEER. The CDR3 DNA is TGCGCCAGCAGCCAGACGAAGGCATTAACAGGGGCGTGGGGTCAGCCCCAGCATTTT. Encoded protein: CASSQTKALTGAWGQPQHF.

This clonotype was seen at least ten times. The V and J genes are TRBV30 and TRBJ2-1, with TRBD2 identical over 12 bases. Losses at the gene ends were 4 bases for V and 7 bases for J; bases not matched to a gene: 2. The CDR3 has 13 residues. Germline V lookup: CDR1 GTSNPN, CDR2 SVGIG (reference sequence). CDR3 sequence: CAWTLAGGNEQFF. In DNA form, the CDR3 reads TGTGCCTGGACCCTAGCGGGAGGGAATGAGCAGTTCTTC. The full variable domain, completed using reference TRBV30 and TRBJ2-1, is SQTIHQWPATLVQPVGSPLSLECTVEGTSNPNLYWYRQAAGRGLQLLFYSVGIGQISSEVPQNLSASRPQDRQFILSSKKLLLSDSGFYLCAWTLAGGNEQFFGPGTRLTVL.